One sample yielded the 17 T cell receptor beta chains listed below, sequenced in a study of OX40 agonist ivuxolimab in advanced cancers. Only in-frame clones appear in the TCRdb table, and some are missing; sequencing was by immunoSEQ multiplex PCR. The sample holds tens of thousands of clones; about 86% are singletons and the top ten take about 4.1%. Sequenced here: CD4+ or CD8+ T cells sorted from blood, sampled in a trial of the OX40 agonist ivuxolimab. The receptors originated from an adult with an advanced solid tumor such as melanoma, head and neck, liver or kidney cancer.

CDR3 DNA sequence: TGCGCCAGCAGCCAAGAAGGGACAGGGGGTCCCCCCTACGAGCAGTACTTC. Protein: CASSQEGTGGPPYEQYF. This chain joins TRBV4-1 and TRBJ2-7; 11 bases fit TRBD1. Looked up from germline, CDR1 is MGHRA and CDR2 is YSYEKL. CDR3 size: 17 residues. The V segment lost 0 bases and the J segment 2 bases; nucleotides outside the gene matches: 6.

This clone was found once. The chain has TRBV15 and TRBJ2-3; 13 nucleotides line up with TRBD2. The length of the CDR3 is 16 residues. With 3 bases clipped from V and 2 bases from J, the junction kept 2 bases outside the gene matches. Germline CDR1 is LNHNV and CDR2 is YYDKDF (reference sequence). For the CDR3, the DNA is TGTGCCACCAGCAGGGGACTAGCGGGGATCACAGATACGCAGTATTTT. Its translation is CATSRGLAGITDTQYF.

V gene TRBV12-5 combines with J gene TRBJ1-2; 7 bases match TRBD1. Germline V lookup: CDR1 LGHNT, CDR2 FRNRAP. J gave up 4 bases and V 1 base, and 6 bases lay outside the gene matches. CDR3 length equals 15 residues. The CDR3 is CASGLEQGFGYGYTF. Written as DNA, the CDR3 is TGTGCTAGTGGTTTGGAACAGGGGTTCGGCTATGGCTACACCTTC.

The chain employs TRBV15 and TRBJ1-1; a weak D match, TRBD1 (6 bases). The germline V gene encodes CDR1 LNHNV and CDR2 YYDKDF (reference sequence). Trimming shortened V by 5 bases and J by 4 bases, and 20 bases separated the two germline ends. This CDR3 spans 16 amino acids. The CDR3 coding sequence is TGTGCCACCAGCGCACAGGGAGGTATCGCCGGCACTGAAGCTTTCTTT. This translates into CATSAQGGIAGTEAFF.

The J gene is TRBJ1-1, the V gene TRBV29-1; the D is unclear. The germline V and J ends were trimmed by 2 bases and 0 bases, with 4 bases remaining between them. There are 12 residues in the CDR3. Germline loops: CDR1 SQVTM, CDR2 ANQGSEA. CDR3 sequence reads: CSVEFMNTEAFF. In DNA form, the CDR3 reads TGCAGCGTTGAATTTATGAACACTGAAGCTTTCTTT.

This clone was detected only once. V usage is TRBV5-4 and J usage is TRBJ2-1; D gene ambiguous. Trimming took off 2 bases at V and 4 bases at J, with 13 bases between the two ends. Germline-derived CDR1 and CDR2 are SGHNT and YYREEE (reference sequence). The CDR3 runs to 15 residues. This chain's CDR3 is CASSLRVVGYNEQFF. Written as DNA, the CDR3 is TGTGCCAGCAGCTTACGGGTCGTAGGATACAATGAGCAGTTCTTC.

CDR3 DNA sequence: TGTGCCAGCAGCTTCGACGGGAGTGGGAACACTGAAGCTTTCTTT. Amino acids: CASSFDGSGNTEAFF. The chain couples TRBV5-4 to TRBJ1-1; no clear D gene. Germline V gene sequence: CDR1 SGHNT, CDR2 YYREEE (reference sequence). This CDR3 is 15 amino acids long. V lost 2 bases and J 1 base, leaving 12 bases between the germline ends.

V and J are TRBV7-9 and TRBJ1-5; D remains ambiguous. In germline, CDR1 is SEHNR, CDR2 FQNEAQ (reference sequence). This CDR3 spans 14 amino acids. Trimming left V 0 bases short and J 9 bases short, with 12 bases between. The CDR3 coding sequence is TGTGCCAGCAGCTTAGCGGGAGAAGTGGGGCCCCAGCATTTT. Protein product: CASSLAGEVGPQHF. The full variable domain, in which reference TRBV7-9 and TRBJ1-5 provide the parts outside the CDR3, is DTGVSQNPRHKITKRGQNVTFRCDPISEHNRLYWYRQTLGQGPEFLTYFQNEAQLEKSRLLSDRFSAERPKGSFSTLEIQRTEQGDSAMYLCASSLAGEVGPQHFGDGTRLSIL.

The rearrangement uses TRBV7-9 and TRBJ2-7, with D tentatively TRBD1 (6 bases). Germline-derived CDR1 and CDR2 are SEHNR and FQNEAQ (reference sequence). Trimming removed 1 base at V and 3 bases at J, with 19 bases between. CDR3 length equals 17 residues. CDR3 nucleotide sequence: TGTGCCAGCAGCTTAGTCAGGGGCCAAATTTTAGGCTACGAGCAGTACTTC. It codes for CASSLVRGQILGYEQYF.

The chain has TRBV27 and TRBJ2-1, with 7 positions matching TRBD2. CDR1 and CDR2 from the germline V gene are MNHEY and SMNVEV (reference sequence). J lost 3 bases, V lost 4 bases, and 9 bases had no gene match. The CDR3 runs 16 residues. The CDR3 DNA reads TGTGCCAGCAGTTCCCCCGGACTAGGAAACTACAATGAGCAGTTCTTC. Protein product: CASSSPGLGNYNEQFF.

This clone was found a few times. The chain carries TRBV6-1 and TRBJ1-1, with TRBD1 matching 10 bases. The CDR3 is made up of 17 amino acids. Germline CDR1 is MNHNS and CDR2 is SASEGT. The junction had 18 bases not matched to a gene; V was cut back by 4 bases and J by 10 bases. This CDR3 is CASSANPTGTGVGVAFF. CDR3 in DNA: TGTGCCAGCAGTGCGAACCCCACCGGGACAGGGGTGGGTGTAGCTTTCTTT.

The rearrangement links TRBV5-8 to TRBJ1-3, with 10 positions matching TRBD1. The germline CDR1 and CDR2 sequences are SGHTS and YDEGEE. Trimming at V came to 4 bases and at J to 8 bases, leaving 9 bases not matched to a gene. This CDR3 spans 15 amino acids. CDR3 coding DNA: TGTGCCAGCAGCAGGGGACAGGGGCGAGGAGACACCATATATTTT. Translation gives CASSRGQGRGDTIYF. Variable domain in full (rest from reference TRBV5-8 and TRBJ1-3): EAGVTQSPTHLIKTRGQQATLRCSPISGHTSVYWYQQALGLGLQFLLWYDEGEERNRGNFPPRFSGRQFPNYSSELNVNALELEDSALYLCASSRGQGRGDTIYFGEGSWLTVV.

The rearrangement joins TRBV9 to TRBJ1-1; no reliable D call. The CDR3 is 15 residues long. Germline V gene sequence: CDR1 SGDLS, CDR2 YYNGEE. Trimming left V 0 bases short and J 0 bases short, with 9 bases between. CDR3: CASSVDSAMNTEAFF. CDR3 DNA: TGTGCCAGCAGCGTAGACTCAGCCATGAACACTGAAGCTTTCTTT. The full variable domain, completed using reference TRBV9 and TRBJ1-1, is DSGVTQTPKHLITATGQRVTLRCSPRSGDLSVYWYQQSLDQGLQFLIQYYNGEERAKGNILERFSAQQFPDLHSELNLSSLELGDSALYFCASSVDSAMNTEAFFGQGTRLTVV.

The V call is TRBV15, the J call TRBJ2-3; D might be TRBD1 (5 bases). Germline V gene lookup returns CDR1 LNHNV and CDR2 YYDKDF (reference sequence). This CDR3 has 14 residues. The germline V and J ends were trimmed by 8 bases and 0 bases, with 12 bases remaining between them. CDR3 nucleotide sequence: TGTGCCACCTCGCGAAGGGGTAGCACAGATACGCAGTATTTT. Its translation: CATSRRGSTDTQYF. The full variable domain, rest sourced from reference TRBV15 and TRBJ2-3, is DAMVIQNPRYQVTQFGKPVTLSCSQTLNHNVMYWYQQKSSQAPKLLFHYYDKDFNNEADTPDNFQSRRPNTSFCFLDIRSPGLGDTAMYLCATSRRGSTDTQYFGPGTRLTVL.

In its sample, this clone was seen once. The chain is built from TRBV18 and TRBJ2-1, with unresolved D. Germline loops: CDR1 KGHSH, CDR2 LQKENI. The V end lost 3 bases, the J end lost 5 bases, and 14 bases lay between the germline ends. The CDR3 spans 15 residues. The CDR3 sequence: CASSPDAALNNEQFF. CDR3 DNA: TGTGCCAGCTCACCCGATGCAGCCCTGAACAATGAGCAGTTCTTC.

This chain joins TRBV5-1 and TRBJ1-1; the D is unclear. V lost 4 bases and J lost 0, with 10 bases in between. This CDR3 is 14 amino acids long. CDR1 and CDR2 (germline): SGHRS, YFSETQ. CDR3 coding DNA: TGCGCCAGCAGCGTTTTAGGCATGAACACTGAAGCTTTCTTT. It specifies CASSVLGMNTEAFF.

The chain uses TRBV19 and TRBJ2-1, with D maybe TRBD2 (5 bases). The V gene lost 4 bases and the J gene lost 2 bases, with 18 bases spanning the gap. Looked up from germline, CDR1 is LNHDA and CDR2 is SQIVND (reference sequence). This CDR3 comprises 17 residues. The CDR3 sequence: CASSKGSVEFTYNEQFF. The DNA of the CDR3 is TGTGCCAGTAGTAAGGGTAGCGTAGAATTCACCTACAATGAGCAGTTCTTC.